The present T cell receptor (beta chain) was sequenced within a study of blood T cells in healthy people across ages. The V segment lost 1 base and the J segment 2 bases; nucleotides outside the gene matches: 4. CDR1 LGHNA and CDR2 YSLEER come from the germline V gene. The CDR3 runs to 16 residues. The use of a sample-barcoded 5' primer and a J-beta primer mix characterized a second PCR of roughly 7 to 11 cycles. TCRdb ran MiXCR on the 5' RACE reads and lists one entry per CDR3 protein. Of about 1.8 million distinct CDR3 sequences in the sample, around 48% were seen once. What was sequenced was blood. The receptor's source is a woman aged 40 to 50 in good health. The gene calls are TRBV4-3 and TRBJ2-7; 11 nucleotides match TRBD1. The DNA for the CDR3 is TGCGCCAGCAGCCAAGTAACGGGACAGGGGGCCTACGAGCAGTACTTC. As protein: CASSQVTGQGAYEQYF.